The 17 T cell receptor beta chains in this list originate from one sample, sequenced in a study of cytomegalovirus exposure and HLA in healthy donors. The PCR employed 60 Vbeta primers together with 13 Jbeta primers. Sequenced by immunoSEQ multiplex PCR; TCRdb stores in-frame clones only, minus some. The sample shows 150,000 to 200,000 clones, 75% to 80% of them seen only once. Sequencing was performed on PBMCs. The receptors were sampled from a woman aged 30 to 39 in good health and CMV-seropositive.

V gene TRBV28 combines with J gene TRBJ1-5; the match to TRBD1 covers 8 bases. V lost 2 bases and J lost 4; bases outside the gene matches: 4. This CDR3 comprises 15 residues. Germline V gene sequence: CDR1 MDHEN, CDR2 SYDVKM. CDR3 bases: TGTGCCAGCAGTTTACCTGGACAGGGAAATCAGCCCCAGCATTTT. Its translation: CASSLPGQGNQPQHF.

The chain joins TRBV4-1 to TRBJ2-1, with D possibly being TRBD2 (5 bases). CDR3 size: 16 residues. Between the trimmed V and J ends, which lost 4 bases and 4 bases, there was a span of 17 bases. Germline CDR1 and CDR2: MGHRA and YSYEKL. The CDR3 DNA follows: TGCGCCAGCAGCCTAACTAGACTCAGGATATACAATGAGCAGTTCTTC. Its translation: CASSLTRLRIYNEQFF.

V is TRBV29-1 and J is TRBJ1-2; TRBD1 matches at 9 bases. V lost 7 bases, J lost 5 bases, and 11 bases stayed unmatched. This CDR3 is 14 amino acids long. Germline loops: CDR1 SQVTM, CDR2 ANQGSEA. CDR3 sequence (DNA): TGCAGCGCCCTGAGGAGGGGACAGGGATATGGCTACACCTTC. As protein: CSALRRGQGYGYTF.

The chain links TRBV7-9 to TRBJ1-3; possibly TRBD1 for D (5 bases). Germline V gene lookup returns CDR1 SEHNR and CDR2 FQNEAQ (reference sequence). Trimming left V 0 bases short and J 8 bases short, with 8 bases between. The CDR3 totals 13 residues. In DNA, the CDR3 is TGTGCCAGCAGCTTAGCAGGGGCGGACACCATATATTTT. Translated: CASSLAGADTIYF.

The V gene is TRBV28, the J gene TRBJ1-4, with 9 nucleotides matching TRBD1. Unmatched junction bases numbered 5, after V lost 6 bases and J lost 6 bases. The CDR3 is made up of 14 amino acids. The V gene's germline CDR1 is MDHEN and CDR2 SYDVKM. The CDR3 DNA reads as TGTGCCAGCAGCCAAAGGGACAGGGATGAAAAACTGTTTTTT. Translation gives CASSQRDRDEKLFF.

This clone was recorded a few times. The chain couples TRBV5-5 to TRBJ1-6; the match to TRBD1 covers 9 bases. J lost 7 bases, V lost 3 bases, and 5 bases had no gene match. In germline, CDR1 is SGHKS, CDR2 YYEKEE (reference sequence). This CDR3 region has 15 residues. CDR3 protein: CASSSTGTGNSPLHF. CDR3 sequence (DNA): TGTGCCAGCAGCTCCACCGGGACAGGGAATTCACCCCTCCACTTT.

This clone was counted a few times. V gene TRBV29-1 combines with J gene TRBJ2-7; TRBD2 might be the D (6 bases). Trimming took 0 bases from V and 1 from J, leaving 7 bases between them. This CDR3 region has 13 residues. CDR1 is SQVTM and CDR2 is ANQGSEA in the germline V gene. The CDR3 is CSVEDRESYEQYF. DNA of the CDR3: TGCAGCGTTGAAGATCGGGAGTCCTACGAGCAGTACTTC.

The chain recombines TRBV7-9 with TRBJ1-1, with D hard to call. The CDR3 runs to 12 residues. Germline assignment: CDR1 SEHNR and CDR2 FQNEAQ (reference sequence). The germline V and J ends were trimmed by 2 bases and 8 bases, with 9 bases remaining between them. CDR3 loop: CASSLLILEAFF. The DNA for the CDR3 is TGTGCCAGCAGCTTATTGATACTGGAAGCTTTCTTT. Based on the CDR3 plus reference TRBV7-9 and TRBJ1-1, the full variable domain is DTGVSQNPRHKITKRGQNVTFRCDPISEHNRLYWYRQTLGQGPEFLTYFQNEAQLEKSRLLSDRFSAERPKGSFSTLEIQRTEQGDSAMYLCASSLLILEAFFGQGTRLTVV.

The chain is built from TRBV14 and TRBJ2-2; 7 nucleotides align to TRBD2. This CDR3 has 14 amino acids. J lost 6 bases, V lost 1 base, and 2 bases had no gene match. Germline V gene data show CDR1 as SGHDN and CDR2 as FVKESK. This CDR3 is CASSQGGGSGELFF. CDR3 DNA sequence: TGTGCCAGCAGCCAAGGGGGAGGGTCCGGGGAGCTGTTTTTT.

The J gene is TRBJ1-1, the V gene TRBV7-2, with D unclear. CDR3 length equals 13 residues. Germline V gene sequence: CDR1 SGHTA, CDR2 FQGNSA. Deletions cut 2 bases from V and 6 bases from J, with 10 bases between. In nucleotides, the CDR3 is TGTGCCAGCAGCTTAACGGGAGGCGCTGAAGCTTTCTTT. Residues: CASSLTGGAEAFF.

The V and J genes are TRBV11-2 and TRBJ1-4, with TRBD1 identical over 7 bases. CDR3 length equals 17 residues. Germline loops: CDR1 SGHAT, CDR2 FQNNGV. After removal of 2 bases from V and 5 bases from J, the junction contained 11 bases not matched to a gene. CDR3 sequence reads: CASSLTPPGGGNEKLFF. In DNA, the CDR3 is TGTGCCAGCAGCTTAACCCCCCCAGGGGGAGGAAATGAAAAACTGTTTTTT.

The rearrangement uses TRBV4-1 and TRBJ2-3; D possibly corresponds to TRBD2 (5 bases). Trimming removed 1 base at V and 1 base at J, with 12 bases between. The length of the CDR3 is 16 residues. Germline V gives CDR1 MGHRA, CDR2 YSYEKL. CDR3 nucleotides: TGCGCCAGCAGCCAAGCTAGCCCGATCCGCACAGATACGCAGTATTTT. This gives the protein CASSQASPIRTDTQYF.

The chain is built from TRBV5-6 and TRBJ1-6, with a weak D call TRBD1 (6 bases). CDR3 length: 16 amino acids. Looked up from germline, CDR1 is SGHDT and CDR2 is YYEEEE. Trimming cost V 0 bases and J 8 bases, with 15 bases left between them. CDR3 residues: CASSLAQGLFYSPLHF. The CDR3 DNA reads as TGTGCCAGCAGCTTGGCTCAGGGGCTCTTTTATTCACCCCTCCACTTT. Based on the CDR3 plus reference TRBV5-6 and TRBJ1-6, the full variable domain is DAGVTQSPTHLIKTRGQQVTLRCSPKSGHDTVSWYQQALGQGPQFIFQYYEEEERQRGNFPDRFSGHQFPNYSSELNVNALLLGDSALYLCASSLAQGLFYSPLHFGNGTRLTVT.

This clone occurred once. The V and J genes are TRBV27 and TRBJ2-1; 9 positions match TRBD2. Germline CDR1 and CDR2: MNHEY and SMNVEV (reference sequence). Losses at the gene ends were 1 base for V and 9 bases for J; bases not matched to a gene: 7. The CDR3 contains 15 residues. CDR3: CASSLFRGRAGEQFF. DNA for the CDR3: TGTGCCAGCAGTTTATTCCGCGGGAGGGCCGGTGAGCAGTTCTTC.

This clone was seen more than once but under ten times. V is TRBV5-4 and J is TRBJ2-3, with 9 positions matching TRBD2. Looked up from germline, CDR1 is SGHNT and CDR2 is YYREEE (reference sequence). The CDR3 sequence is 16 residues long. Trimming cost V 5 bases and J 1 base; bases outside gene matches: 8. DNA for the CDR3: TGTGCCAGCAGTCCCCGTTTAGCGGGGGGCACAGATACGCAGTATTTT. Protein: CASSPRLAGGTDTQYF.

This chain connects TRBV9 to TRBJ2-5; weak D call: TRBD2 (6 bases). Germline V gene lookup returns CDR1 SGDLS and CDR2 YYNGEE. The CDR3 totals 16 residues. The germline V and J ends were trimmed by 4 bases and 2 bases, with 18 bases remaining between them. The CDR3 bases are TGTGCCAGCAGCCCGGGGGTAGCGGTCAGGCAAGAGACCCAGTACTTC. Translating gives CASSPGVAVRQETQYF.

This chain uses TRBV30 with TRBJ1-1, with 8 positions matching TRBD1. Germline lookup yields CDR1 GTSNPN and CDR2 SVGIG (reference sequence). The CDR3 loop spans 14 amino acids. The V segment lost 3 bases and the J segment 4 bases; nucleotides outside the gene matches: 7. The CDR3 DNA reads TGTGCCTGGAGCATACCGACAGGGGTCACTGAAGCTTTCTTT. This sequence encodes CAWSIPTGVTEAFF.